These 14 T cell receptor beta chains share one sample of origin, sequenced in a study of a mutant IDH1 vaccine in newly diagnosed glioma. Indicated time point: week 11, during vaccination. A single vaccine dose contained 300 ug of mutant IDH1 20-mer peptide, and topical imiquimod was used with it. No antigen has been assigned to these receptors. Assay: immunoSEQ multiplex PCR; the TCRdb copy retains only in-frame clones and omits some. The data show under 150,000 clones, 85% to 90% seen once. The sample in question was PBMCs, obtained from a glioma patient whose treatment included an IDH1 peptide vaccine. The receptors derive from a woman between 45 and 60 years old with glioma.

This chain links TRBV9 with TRBJ2-1; 11 bases map to TRBD2. The ends lost 2 bases at V and 4 bases at J; junction bases unmatched: 5. The CDR3 consists of 16 residues. The V gene's germline CDR1 is SGDLS and CDR2 YYNGEE. CDR3 nucleotides: TGTGCCAGCAGCGTGGAACTAGCGGGGGTGTACAATGAGCAGTTCTTC. Translating it yields CASSVELAGVYNEQFF.

The V gene is TRBV19, the J gene TRBJ2-1, with TRBD2 as a possible D gene (6 bases). V shed 7 bases and J shed 4 bases, with 14 bases lying between them. CDR3 size: 14 residues. Germline-derived CDR1 and CDR2 are LNHDA and SQIVND (reference sequence). In DNA, the CDR3 is TGTGCCAGTACCCCCGGGAGTGGTTACAATGAGCAGTTCTTC. Translated, it gives CASTPGSGYNEQFF.

V is TRBV6-6 and J is TRBJ1-1, with D possibly matching TRBD1 (5 bases). Per the germline V gene, CDR1 is MNHNY and CDR2 is SVGAGI (reference sequence). Deletions cut 4 bases from V and 0 bases from J, with 12 bases between. The CDR3 is made up of 15 amino acids. The DNA for the CDR3 is TGTGCCAGCAGTTCCTCTACAGGCATGAACACTGAAGCTTTCTTT. This translates into CASSSSTGMNTEAFF.

The genes are TRBV7-3 and TRBJ1-1; TRBD1 is a possible D gene (5 bases). The V end lost 4 bases, the J end lost 11 bases, and 20 bases lay between the germline ends. This CDR3 spans 14 amino acids. The germline gives CDR1 SGHTA, CDR2 FQGTGA. CDR3 bases: TGTGCCAGCAGCTCCGGACCGGGGACCTCTTCGGCTTTCTTT. Amino acid sequence: CASSSGPGTSSAFF.

This rearrangement joins TRBV10-3 to TRBJ1-2; a weak D match, TRBD1 (5 bases). The CDR3 extends over 13 amino acids. The V gene's germline CDR1 is ENHRY and CDR2 SYGVKD. Trimming took 6 bases from V and 4 from J, leaving 12 bases between them. Written as DNA, the CDR3 is TGTGCCATCAGGGAGACAGAATTCTATGGCTACACCTTC. Protein product: CAIRETEFYGYTF.

V usage is TRBV11-3 and J usage is TRBJ2-3; 13 bases are shared with TRBD2. Losses at the gene ends were 5 bases for V and 2 bases for J; bases not matched to a gene: 4. The CDR3 is 16 amino acids. Germline-derived CDR1 and CDR2 are SGHNT and YENEEA. The CDR3 nucleotides read TGTGCCAGCAGCCCTGGACTAGCGGGAGACACAGATACGCAGTATTTT. This codes for CASSPGLAGDTDTQYF.

The V and J genes are TRBV2 and TRBJ2-2; D might be TRBD2 (6 bases). Trimming cost V 4 bases and J 2 bases, with 8 bases left between them. The CDR3 contains 14 residues. CDR1 is SNHLY, CDR2 FYNNEI, per germline. The CDR3 protein is CASSVGRNTGELFF. The CDR3 DNA reads TGTGCCAGCAGTGTCGGGAGAAACACCGGGGAGCTGTTTTTT. Full variable domain (remainder filled in from reference TRBV2 and TRBJ2-2): EPEVTQTPSHQVTQMGQEVILRCVPISNHLYFYWYRQILGQKVEFLVSFYNNEISEKSEIFDDQFSVERPDGSNFTLKIRSTKLEDSAMYFCASSVGRNTGELFFGEGSRLTVL.

This clone was detected once. An end of the junction does not agree with germline; a read error may underlie this. CDR3 protein: CASSLGGTGGLYNEQFF. CDR3 DNA: TGTGCTAGCAGCTTAGGGGGGACAGGGGGCCTTTACAATGAGCAGTTCTTC. This chain joins TRBV7-7 and TRBJ2-1; 12 nucleotides align to TRBD1. Germline V CDR1 and CDR2: SSHAT, FNYEAQ (reference sequence). CDR3 length: 17 amino acids.

This clone was seen a single time. This chain connects TRBV9 to TRBJ2-2; D not certain. Germline V gives CDR1 SGDLS, CDR2 YYNGEE. CDR3 length equals 15 residues. V dropped 3 bases and J dropped 0 bases, with 9 bases sitting between them. The chain's CDR3 is CASSEDLSNTGELFF. CDR3 DNA: TGTGCCAGCAGCGAAGACCTATCGAACACCGGGGAGCTGTTTTTT.

V is TRBV7-3 and J is TRBJ2-7; possibly TRBD1 for D (5 bases). The CDR3 spans 15 residues. Germline V lookup: CDR1 SGHTA, CDR2 FQGTGA. The V end lost 6 bases, the J end lost 0 bases, and 15 bases lay between the germline ends. The CDR3 DNA follows: TGTGCCAGCAGGGCCCAGGGTAGGAGCTCCTACGAGCAGTACTTC. This translates into CASRAQGRSSYEQYF.

The chain has TRBV28 and TRBJ2-2; 7 nucleotides agree with TRBD2. Trimming cost V 1 base and J 7 bases; bases outside gene matches: 15. The CDR3 sequence is 18 residues long. CDR1 is MDHEN, CDR2 SYDVKM, per germline. CDR3 protein: CASSLFSEPGRGFGELFF. The CDR3 nucleotides are TGTGCCAGCAGTTTATTTTCAGAACCCGGGCGGGGGTTCGGGGAGCTGTTTTTT.

The rearrangement uses TRBV30 and TRBJ2-5, with 11 bases matching TRBD1. The CDR3 has 16 amino acids. The trim removed 0 bases at V and 6 bases at J, leaving 9 bases unmatched. Germline CDR1 GTSNPN, CDR2 SVGIG (reference sequence). The CDR3 reads CAWSVGWTGGTKTQYF. CDR3 in DNA: TGTGCCTGGAGTGTAGGCTGGACAGGGGGCACGAAGACCCAGTACTTC.

The chain uses TRBV11-3 and TRBJ2-2; 8 bases agree with TRBD2. The junction had 10 bases not matched to a gene; V was cut back by 5 bases and J by 5 bases. The CDR3 is made up of 16 amino acids. Germline V gene data show CDR1 as SGHNT and CDR2 as YENEEA. This chain's CDR3 is CASSATRASGTGELFF. The CDR3 nucleotides read TGTGCCAGCAGCGCCACCAGGGCTAGCGGGACCGGGGAGCTGTTTTTT.

The rearrangement uses TRBV18 and TRBJ1-2; 12 positions agree with TRBD1. V shed 3 bases, J shed 8 bases, and the junction held 7 bases outside the gene matches. Per germline, CDR1 KGHSH and CDR2 LQKENI. CDR3 size: 15 residues. The CDR3 loop is CASSPPGQGAKGYTF. The CDR3 DNA is TGTGCCAGCTCACCTCCGGGACAGGGGGCGAAAGGCTACACCTTC. Variable domain in full (rest from reference TRBV18 and TRBJ1-2): NAGVMQNPRHLVRRRGQEARLRCSPMKGHSHVYWYRQLPEEGLKFMVYLQKENIIDESGMPKERFSAEFPKEGPSILRIQQVVRGDSAAYFCASSPPGQGAKGYTFGSGTRLTVV.